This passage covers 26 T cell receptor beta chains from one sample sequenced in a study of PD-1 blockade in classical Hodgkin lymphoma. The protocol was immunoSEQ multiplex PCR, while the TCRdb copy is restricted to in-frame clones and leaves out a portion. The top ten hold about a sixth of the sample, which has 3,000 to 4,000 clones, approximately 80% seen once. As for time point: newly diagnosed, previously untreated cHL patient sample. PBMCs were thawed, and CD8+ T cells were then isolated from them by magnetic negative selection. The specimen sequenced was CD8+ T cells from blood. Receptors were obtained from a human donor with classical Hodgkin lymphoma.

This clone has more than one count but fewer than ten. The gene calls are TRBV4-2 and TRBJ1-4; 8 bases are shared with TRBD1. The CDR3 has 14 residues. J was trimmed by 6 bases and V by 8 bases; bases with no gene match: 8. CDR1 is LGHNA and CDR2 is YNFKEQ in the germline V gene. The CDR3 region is CASRLDRGDEKLFF. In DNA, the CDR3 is TGTGCCAGCCGACTCGACAGGGGAGATGAAAAACTGTTTTTT.

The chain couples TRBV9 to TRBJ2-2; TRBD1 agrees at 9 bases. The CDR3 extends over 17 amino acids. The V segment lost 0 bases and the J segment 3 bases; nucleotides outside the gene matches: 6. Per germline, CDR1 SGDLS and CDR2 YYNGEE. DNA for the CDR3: TGTGCCAGCAGCGTAGATGGACAGGGGACTTACACCGGGGAGCTGTTTTTT. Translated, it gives CASSVDGQGTYTGELFF.

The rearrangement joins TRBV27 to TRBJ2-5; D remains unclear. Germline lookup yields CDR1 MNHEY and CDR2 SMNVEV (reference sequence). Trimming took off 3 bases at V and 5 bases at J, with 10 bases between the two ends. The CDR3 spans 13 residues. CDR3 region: CASSFGVWETQYF. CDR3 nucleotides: TGTGCCAGCAGTTTTGGTGTGTGGGAGACCCAGTACTTC.

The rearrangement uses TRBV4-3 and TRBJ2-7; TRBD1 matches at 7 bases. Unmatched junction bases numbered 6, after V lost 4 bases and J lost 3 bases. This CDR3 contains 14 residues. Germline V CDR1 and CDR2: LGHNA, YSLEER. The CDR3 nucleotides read TGCGCCAGCAGCCCAGTGACAGGGAACTACGAGCAGTACTTC. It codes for CASSPVTGNYEQYF.

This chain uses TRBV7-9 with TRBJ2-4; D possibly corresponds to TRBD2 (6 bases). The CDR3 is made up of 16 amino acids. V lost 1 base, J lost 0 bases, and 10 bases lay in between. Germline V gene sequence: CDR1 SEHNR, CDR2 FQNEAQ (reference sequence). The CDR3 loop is CASSLVAGLAKNIQYF. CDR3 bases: TGTGCCAGCAGCTTAGTGGCGGGATTAGCCAAAAACATTCAGTACTTC.

CDR3 sequence reads: CATSRVREAGEQNEQFF. The CDR3 nucleotides are TGTGCCACCAGCAGAGTGAGGGAAGCGGGAGAGCAGAATGAGCAGTTCTTC. The rearrangement joins TRBV15 to TRBJ2-1; 8 nucleotides agree with TRBD2. J lost 7 bases, V lost 1 base, and 12 bases had no gene match. Germline-derived CDR1 and CDR2 are LNHNV and YYDKDF (reference sequence). This CDR3 is built from 17 residues.

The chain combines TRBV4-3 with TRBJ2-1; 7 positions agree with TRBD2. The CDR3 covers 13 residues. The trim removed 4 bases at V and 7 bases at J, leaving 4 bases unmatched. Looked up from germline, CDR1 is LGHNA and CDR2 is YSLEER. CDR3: CASSPWGGNEQFF. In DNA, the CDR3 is TGCGCCAGCAGCCCTTGGGGGGGGAATGAGCAGTTCTTC.

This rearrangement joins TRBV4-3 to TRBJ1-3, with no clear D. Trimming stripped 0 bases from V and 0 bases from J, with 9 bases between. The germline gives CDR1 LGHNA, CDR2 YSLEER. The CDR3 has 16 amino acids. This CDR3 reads CASSQDLGNSGNTIYF. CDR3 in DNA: TGCGCCAGCAGCCAAGATTTGGGGAACTCTGGAAACACCATATATTTT.

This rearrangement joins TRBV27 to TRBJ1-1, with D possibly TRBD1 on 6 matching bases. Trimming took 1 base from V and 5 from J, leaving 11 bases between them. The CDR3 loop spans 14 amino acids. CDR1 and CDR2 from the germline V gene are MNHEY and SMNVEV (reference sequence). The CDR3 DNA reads TGTGCCAGCAGTTTATTAGGGGGGAGGACTGAAGCTTTCTTT. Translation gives CASSLLGGRTEAFF.

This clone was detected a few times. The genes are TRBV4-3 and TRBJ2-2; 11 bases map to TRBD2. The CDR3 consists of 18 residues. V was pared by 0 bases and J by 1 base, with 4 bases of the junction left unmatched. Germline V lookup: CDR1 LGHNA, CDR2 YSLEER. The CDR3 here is CASSQDSLAGGNTGELFF. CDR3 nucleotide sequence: TGCGCCAGCAGCCAAGATTCCCTAGCGGGAGGGAACACCGGGGAGCTGTTTTTT.

The CDR3 DNA sequence: TGTGCCAGCAGCGTAGACCCAGGTGCTAACACCGGGGAGCTGTTTTTT. Translated, it gives CASSVDPGANTGELFF. The genes are TRBV9 and TRBJ2-2; D remains ambiguous. CDR3 size: 16 residues. The germline V and J ends were trimmed by 0 bases and 2 bases, with 11 bases remaining between them. CDR1 is SGDLS, CDR2 YYNGEE, per germline.

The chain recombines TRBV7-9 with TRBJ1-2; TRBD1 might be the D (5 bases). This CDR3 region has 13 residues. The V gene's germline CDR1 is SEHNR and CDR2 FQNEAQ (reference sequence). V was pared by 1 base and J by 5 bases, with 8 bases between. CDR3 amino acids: CASSLETEYGYTF. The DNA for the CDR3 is TGTGCCAGCAGCTTAGAGACAGAGTATGGCTACACCTTC.

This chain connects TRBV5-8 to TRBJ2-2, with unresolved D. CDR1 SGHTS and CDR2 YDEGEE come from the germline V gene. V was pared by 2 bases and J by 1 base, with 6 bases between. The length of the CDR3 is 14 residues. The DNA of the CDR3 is TGTGCCAGCAGCTTAAGAGGGAACACCGGGGAGCTGTTTTTT. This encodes CASSLRGNTGELFF.

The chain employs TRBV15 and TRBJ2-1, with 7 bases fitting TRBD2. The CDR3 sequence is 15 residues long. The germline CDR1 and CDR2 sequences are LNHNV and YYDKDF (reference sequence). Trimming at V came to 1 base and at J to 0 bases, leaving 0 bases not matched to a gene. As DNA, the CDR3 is TGTGCCACCAGCAGAGGGACTAGCTCCTACAATGAGCAGTTCTTC. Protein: CATSRGTSSYNEQFF.

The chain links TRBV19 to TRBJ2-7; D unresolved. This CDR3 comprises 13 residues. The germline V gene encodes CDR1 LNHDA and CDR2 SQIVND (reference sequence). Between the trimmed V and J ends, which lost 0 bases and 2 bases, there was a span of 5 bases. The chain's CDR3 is CASSIDSAYEQYF. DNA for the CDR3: TGTGCCAGTAGTATAGACAGCGCCTACGAGCAGTACTTC.

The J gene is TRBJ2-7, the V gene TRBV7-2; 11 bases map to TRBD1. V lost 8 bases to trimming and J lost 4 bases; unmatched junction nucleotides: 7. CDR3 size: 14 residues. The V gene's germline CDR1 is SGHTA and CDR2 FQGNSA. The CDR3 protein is CASAEGTGGYEQYF. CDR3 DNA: TGTGCCAGCGCCGAGGGGACAGGGGGGTACGAGCAGTACTTC.

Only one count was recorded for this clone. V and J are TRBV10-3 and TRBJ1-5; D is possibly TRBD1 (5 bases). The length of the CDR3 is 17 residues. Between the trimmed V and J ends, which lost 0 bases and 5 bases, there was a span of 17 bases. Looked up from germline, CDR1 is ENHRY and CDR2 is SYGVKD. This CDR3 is CAISESRIGAPDQPQHF. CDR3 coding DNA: TGTGCCATCAGTGAGTCGCGTATTGGGGCACCGGATCAGCCCCAGCATTTT.

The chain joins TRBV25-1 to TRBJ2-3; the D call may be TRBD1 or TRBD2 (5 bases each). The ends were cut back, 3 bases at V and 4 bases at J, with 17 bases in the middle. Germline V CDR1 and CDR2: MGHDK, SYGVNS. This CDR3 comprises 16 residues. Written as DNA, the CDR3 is TGTGCCAGCAGTGACGGAATTCGTGTGGGACCAGATACGCAGTATTTT. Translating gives CASSDGIRVGPDTQYF.

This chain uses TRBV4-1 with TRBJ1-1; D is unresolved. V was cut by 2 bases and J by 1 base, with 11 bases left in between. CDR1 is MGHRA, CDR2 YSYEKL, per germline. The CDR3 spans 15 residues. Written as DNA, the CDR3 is TGCGCCAGCAGCCAATACTACCAGCCGAACACTGAAGCTTTCTTT. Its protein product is CASSQYYQPNTEAFF.

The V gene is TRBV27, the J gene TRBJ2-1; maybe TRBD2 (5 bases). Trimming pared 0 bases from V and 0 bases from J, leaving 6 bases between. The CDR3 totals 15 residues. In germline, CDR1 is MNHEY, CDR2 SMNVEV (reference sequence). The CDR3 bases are TGTGCCAGCAGTTTATCTGGGAGCTCCTACAATGAGCAGTTCTTC. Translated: CASSLSGSSYNEQFF.

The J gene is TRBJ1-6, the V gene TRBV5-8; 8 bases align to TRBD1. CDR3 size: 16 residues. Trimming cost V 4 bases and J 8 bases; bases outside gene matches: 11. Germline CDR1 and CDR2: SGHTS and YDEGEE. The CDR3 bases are TGTGCCAGCAGCCCAAACCCGGGACAGGCAGATTCACCCCTCCACTTT. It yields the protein CASSPNPGQADSPLHF.

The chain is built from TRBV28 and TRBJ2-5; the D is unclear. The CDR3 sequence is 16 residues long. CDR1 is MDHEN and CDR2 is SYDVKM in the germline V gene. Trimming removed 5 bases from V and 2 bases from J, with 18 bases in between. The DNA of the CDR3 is TGTGCCAGCAGTCTTTCGACGCATCCACTGCAAGAGACCCAGTACTTC. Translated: CASSLSTHPLQETQYF.

In DNA form, the CDR3 reads TGTGCCAGTAGTGCTACCTTGGGCTACGAGCAGTACTTC. Protein: CASSATLGYEQYF. The genes are TRBV19 and TRBJ2-7; D uncertain. Per germline, CDR1 LNHDA and CDR2 SQIVND (reference sequence). Trimming stripped 5 bases from V and 3 bases from J, with 11 bases between. CDR3 length: 13 residues.

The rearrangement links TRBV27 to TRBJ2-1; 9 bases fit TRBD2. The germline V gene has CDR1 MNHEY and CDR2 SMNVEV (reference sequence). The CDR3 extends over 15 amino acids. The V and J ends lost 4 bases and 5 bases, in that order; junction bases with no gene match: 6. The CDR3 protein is CASSYLTSGNNEQFF. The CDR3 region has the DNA TGTGCCAGCAGTTACTTGACTAGCGGCAACAATGAGCAGTTCTTC.

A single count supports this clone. As DNA, the CDR3 is TGTGCCAGCAGTTCCGGGACAGGGGTCTACAATGAGCAGTTCTTC. It encodes CASSSGTGVYNEQFF. V usage is TRBV27 and J usage is TRBJ2-1; 10 positions agree with TRBD1. After removal of 4 bases from V and 3 bases from J, the junction contained 3 bases not matched to a gene. The CDR3 length is 15 residues. Germline CDR1 and CDR2: MNHEY and SMNVEV (reference sequence).

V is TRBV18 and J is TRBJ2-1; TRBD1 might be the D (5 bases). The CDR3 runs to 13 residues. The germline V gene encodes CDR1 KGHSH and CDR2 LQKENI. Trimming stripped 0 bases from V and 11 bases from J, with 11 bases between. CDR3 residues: CASSPPSRVKQFF. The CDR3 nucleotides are TGTGCCAGCTCACCACCTTCCAGGGTGAAGCAGTTCTTC.